One and the same sample provided the 23 T cell receptor beta chains below, sequenced in a study of graft-versus-host responses after intestinal transplantation. Sequencing was performed with immunoSEQ multiplex PCR; in TCRdb, only in-frame clones are kept and a portion is missing. Seen here are around 97,000 clones, approximately 90% observed once, and the top ten hold approximately 5.5%. No antigens are known for them. Sample: unstimulated CD8+ T cells sorted from spleen or lymph node cells, taken before intestinal transplant. Source of these receptors: a human donor who received an intestinal transplant.

V and J are TRBV29-1 and TRBJ2-3; D possibly corresponds to TRBD2 (5 bases). The CDR3 runs 13 residues. Germline V CDR1 and CDR2: SQVTM, ANQGSEA. With 3 bases removed from V and 4 bases from J, the gap between germline ends came to 11 bases. CDR3 protein: CSVESLVSDTQYF. Here the CDR3 DNA reads TGCAGCGTTGAGTCACTAGTGTCAGATACGCAGTATTTT.

The rearrangement links TRBV5-1 to TRBJ1-1; D not certain. This CDR3 has 17 residues. Germline V gene lookup returns CDR1 SGHRS and CDR2 YFSETQ. V was clipped by 5 bases and J by 3 bases, with 23 bases between them. CDR3 loop: CASRISMMVSRDTEAFF. Written as DNA, the CDR3 is TGCGCCAGCAGGATTTCTATGATGGTGAGTCGGGACACTGAAGCTTTCTTT.

The rearrangement links TRBV10-3 to TRBJ2-7; weak D call: TRBD1 (6 bases). Germline-derived CDR1 and CDR2 are ENHRY and SYGVKD. The CDR3 has 13 residues. V lost 4 bases, J lost 5 bases, and 12 bases lay in between. The CDR3 sequence: CAISAGQKDEQYF. In DNA, the CDR3 is TGTGCCATCAGTGCCGGACAGAAGGACGAGCAGTACTTC.

The rearrangement joins TRBV7-3 to TRBJ2-5, with 9 nucleotides matching TRBD2. Germline trimming cut 5 bases from V and 0 bases from J; bases unmatched to any gene: 7. Germline CDR1 and CDR2: SGHTA and FQGTGA. The CDR3 is 16 residues long. In DNA form, the CDR3 reads TGTGCCAGCAGCCCGGTAGCGGGGGAAAACCAAGAGACCCAGTACTTC. Translating it yields CASSPVAGENQETQYF.

V gene TRBV6-1 combines with J gene TRBJ1-2; TRBD1 aligns across 7 bases. The length of the CDR3 is 14 residues. The V and J ends lost 5 bases and 3 bases, in that order; junction bases with no gene match: 6. CDR1 is MNHNS, CDR2 SASEGT, per germline. CDR3 sequence: CASSFRGQDYGYTF. CDR3 in DNA: TGTGCCAGCAGTTTTCGAGGACAGGACTATGGCTACACCTTC.

In regard to this clone: Other nucleotide sequences from this sample produce the same CDR3. V is TRBV4-1 and J is TRBJ1-1; the D gene is possibly TRBD1 (5 bases). Germline V lookup: CDR1 MGHRA, CDR2 YSYEKL. V was pared by 1 base and J by 8 bases, with 5 bases between. CDR3 length: 11 residues. In DNA form, the CDR3 reads TGCGCCAGCAGCCAAGGGACAGAAGCTTTCTTT. Encoded protein: CASSQGTEAFF.

The chain links TRBV2 to TRBJ1-6, with 9 bases lining up with TRBD1. The trim removed 5 bases at V and 4 bases at J, leaving 3 bases unmatched. The length of the CDR3 is 15 residues. From germline, CDR1 is SNHLY and CDR2 FYNNEI. Here the CDR3 reads CASSSGQGYNSPLHF. The CDR3 DNA sequence: TGTGCCAGCAGTTCCGGACAGGGGTATAATTCACCCCTCCACTTT.

The chain links TRBV4-1 to TRBJ2-1; 7 bases agree with TRBD2. The germline V gene encodes CDR1 MGHRA and CDR2 YSYEKL. This CDR3 is 16 amino acids long. J lost 2 bases, V lost 3 bases, and 7 bases had no gene match. CDR3 DNA: TGCGCCAGCAGCCACCCGCGCGGGAGCACCTACAATGAGCAGTTCTTC. Its protein product is CASSHPRGSTYNEQFF.

This clone is a singleton in its sample. The chain joins TRBV27 to TRBJ1-5; possible D gene TRBD1, 5 bases. The germline CDR1 and CDR2 sequences are MNHEY and SMNVEV (reference sequence). V lost 5 bases and J lost 6, with 8 bases in between. This CDR3 spans 12 amino acids. CDR3 sequence reads: CASSQGSQPQHF. Written as DNA, the CDR3 is TGTGCCAGCAGTCAGGGTAGTCAGCCCCAGCATTTT.

This rearrangement joins TRBV10-3 to TRBJ1-3; D perhaps matches TRBD1 (6 bases). The germline V gene has CDR1 ENHRY and CDR2 SYGVKD. Trimming cost V 10 bases and J 0 bases, with 10 bases left between them. The CDR3 runs 13 residues. This chain's CDR3 is CATQDSSGNTIYF. Written as DNA, the CDR3 is TGTGCCACCCAGGACAGCTCTGGAAACACCATATATTTT.

This chain links TRBV2 with TRBJ2-7, with D perhaps matching TRBD2 (6 bases). CDR1 and CDR2 (germline): SNHLY, FYNNEI. V lost 5 bases and J lost 2, with 13 bases in between. CDR3 length: 14 amino acids. The CDR3 spells CASSLGLSPYEQYF. The DNA of the CDR3 is TGTGCCAGCAGTTTAGGACTATCCCCCTACGAGCAGTACTTC.

This chain links TRBV7-9 with TRBJ2-2; possibly TRBD2 for D (5 bases). This CDR3 is built from 16 residues. In germline, CDR1 is SEHNR, CDR2 FQNEAQ (reference sequence). The V gene lost 5 bases and the J gene lost 3 bases, with 16 bases spanning the gap. CDR3 loop: CASSLVGLAHTGELFF. The CDR3 nucleotides are TGTGCCAGCAGCCTTGTCGGGTTAGCGCACACCGGGGAGCTGTTTTTT.

The chain links TRBV28 to TRBJ2-1; 9 bases map to TRBD1. The CDR3 loop spans 15 amino acids. CDR1 and CDR2 (germline): MDHEN, SYDVKM. Germline trimming cut 2 bases from V and 10 bases from J; bases unmatched to any gene: 9. Here the CDR3 reads CASSLRVTGGGEQFF. The CDR3 region has the DNA TGTGCCAGCAGTTTACGGGTTACAGGGGGCGGGGAGCAGTTCTTC.

The gene calls are TRBV13 and TRBJ2-1; 9 nucleotides align to TRBD2. The CDR3 totals 14 residues. Per the germline V gene, CDR1 is PRHDT and CDR2 is FYEKMQ (reference sequence). Germline trimming cut 9 bases from V and 4 bases from J; bases unmatched to any gene: 7. CDR3 nucleotide sequence: TGTGCCAGTTCCGGGACTAGCAGTTACAATGAGCAGTTCTTC. Residues: CASSGTSSYNEQFF.

This chain connects TRBV28 to TRBJ2-3, with D uncertain. The CDR3 length is 13 residues. Trimming removed 3 bases from V and 3 bases from J, with 7 bases in between. Germline V gene data show CDR1 as MDHEN and CDR2 as SYDVKM. The CDR3 region has the DNA TGTGCCAGCAGTTTGGTTTTAACAGATACGCAGTATTTT. It translates to CASSLVLTDTQYF.

J is TRBJ2-5 and V is TRBV23-1; 7 positions match TRBD1. The better agreement between TRBJ2-7 and the DNA end casts doubt on the J call. TRBV23-1 is known as an ORF, though its function is uncertain. The CDR3 has 14 residues. The CDR3 here is CASPLTGSSYEQYF. The CDR3 DNA sequence: TGCGCCAGCCCCCTGACAGGGAGCTCCTACGAGCAGTACTTC.

CDR3 region: CASSGRGTGAEDTQYF. The DNA of the CDR3 is TGCGCCAGCAGTGGCAGAGGGACAGGGGCTGAGGATACGCAGTATTTT. This sequence joins TRBV10-2 and TRBJ2-3; 10 bases match TRBD1. This CDR3 is 16 amino acids long. Per the germline V gene, CDR1 is WSHSY and CDR2 is SAAADI. V shed 4 bases and J 6 bases; nucleotides not matched to a gene: 10.

A word on this clone: A read error may account for a junction end that differs from germline. The chain uses TRBV4-2 and TRBJ1-5; D not resolved. The CDR3 has 15 amino acids. From germline, CDR1 is LGHNA and CDR2 YNFKEQ. In DNA form, the CDR3 reads TGTGCCATCAGCCAAGATCCTGGGAGCAATCATCCCCAGCATTTT. Translation gives CAISQDPGSNHPQHF.

The chain has TRBV27 and TRBJ2-1, with D possibly matching TRBD2 (5 bases). The CDR3 runs 13 residues. V was pared by 2 bases and J by 7 bases, with 9 bases between. Germline V CDR1 and CDR2: MNHEY, SMNVEV (reference sequence). CDR3 loop: CASSLGWRNEQFF. DNA of the CDR3: TGTGCCAGCAGTTTAGGGTGGAGGAATGAGCAGTTCTTC.

The rearrangement uses TRBV30 and TRBJ2-1; possible D gene TRBD1, 5 bases. Trimming took off 4 bases at V and 5 bases at J, with 15 bases between the two ends. The germline V gene encodes CDR1 GTSNPN and CDR2 SVGIG (reference sequence). This CDR3 is built from 14 residues. The DNA for the CDR3 is TGTGCCTGGATTGGGGCGCTGCAGGACAATGAGCAGTTCTTC. Amino acid sequence: CAWIGALQDNEQFF.

This chain uses TRBV7-3 with TRBJ2-3; D not resolved. The germline CDR1 and CDR2 sequences are SGHTA and FQGTGA. The CDR3 covers 14 residues. V was cut by 2 bases and J by 2 bases, with 8 bases left in between. The CDR3 coding sequence is TGTGCCAGCAGCTTAGAAGAATTCACAGATACGCAGTATTTT. Protein product: CASSLEEFTDTQYF.

The genes are TRBV28 and TRBJ2-2; no clear D gene. Trimming removed 3 bases at V and 2 bases at J, with 10 bases between. The CDR3 has 15 residues. CDR1 and CDR2 (germline): MDHEN, SYDVKM. The CDR3 nucleotides are TGTGCCAGCAGTTTGATTAGGGATAACACCGGGGAGCTGTTTTTT. It is translated as CASSLIRDNTGELFF.

In DNA, the CDR3 is TGCGCCAGCAAGAGGGGGGTGAATCAGCCCCAGCATTTT. Protein: CASKRGVNQPQHF. The chain combines TRBV10-2 with TRBJ1-5; weak D call: TRBD1 (6 bases). This CDR3 has 13 amino acids. V shed 7 bases and J shed 4 bases, with 11 bases lying between them. Germline V gene lookup returns CDR1 WSHSY and CDR2 SAAADI.